These T cell receptor beta chains were read from a single sample in a study of T cell changes during pregnancy in multiple sclerosis. Produced via immunoSEQ multiplex PCR; TCRdb's table is partial and in-frame only. This table holds under 80,000 clones, about nine tenths found once. Sample: peripheral blood, taken after pregnancy. The receptors shown here come from a female donor in good health, enrolled as a control in a pregnancy study. Both conserved end residues are part of each CDR3. D genes are given only for firm matches. Some rows mark clone size as missing; the rest say once, few, many or name a class of expanded clone.

V,J,size,D,DNA,CDR3
TRBV4-3,TRBJ1-5,.,.,TGCGCCAGCAGCCAAGAAAGGCGGGTAGGTGGACAGCCCCAGCATTTT,CASSQERRVGGQPQHF
TRBV5-1,TRBJ2-2,.,.,TGCGCCAGCAGCTCTTCCCCGGGACAACCGAACACCGGGGAGCTGTTTTTT,CASSSSPGQPNTGELFF
TRBV27,TRBJ1-2,.,.,TGTGCCAGCAGTTTACCAGGGCATGGCTACACCTTC,CASSLPGHGYTF
TRBV7-2,TRBJ2-1,.,TRBD2,TGTGCCAGCAGCCGAGTGACTAGCGGGAGGGCCAGTAATGAGCAGTTCTTC,CASSRVTSGRASNEQFF
TRBV4-2,TRBJ2-1,.,TRBD1,TGTGCCAGCAGCCAAGATGTAAGGACTGGGACAGGGGTCGATGAGCAGTTCTTC,CASSQDVRTGTGVDEQFF
TRBV28,TRBJ1-5,.,.,TGTGCCAGCAGTTTGCGGGGGTCTCAGCCCCAGCATTTT,CASSLRGSQPQHF
TRBV7-3,TRBJ1-1,.,.,TGTGCCAGCAGCTTAAGCCCCGGTAACACTGAAGCTTTCTTT,CASSLSPGNTEAFF
TRBV7-9,TRBJ2-7,.,TRBD1,TGTGCCAGCAGCTTATCGGAAACAGGGGACGAGCAGTACTTC,CASSLSETGDEQYF
TRBV7-9,TRBJ1-1,once,.,TGTGCCAGCAGCTCCAAAGTCGGGGGAGGGGACACTGAAGCTTTCTTT,CASSSKVGGGDTEAFF
TRBV6-1,TRBJ1-2,.,.,TGTGCCAGCAGTGAAGTATCAGTCTATGGCTACACCTTC,CASSEVSVYGYTF
TRBV9,TRBJ1-2,.,.,TGTGCCAGCAGCGTAGGGGGGACTTATGGCTACACCTTC,CASSVGGTYGYTF
TRBV10-3,TRBJ1-4,.,.,TGTGCCATCAGTGGTCAGGGGCAGGGTGAAAAACTGTTTTTT,CAISGQGQGEKLFF
TRBV28,TRBJ2-3,.,.,TGTGCCAGCCCCCCTCAGGGGGATACGCAGTATTTT,CASPPQGDTQYF
TRBV2,TRBJ1-3,.,.,TGTGCCAGCAGTGAAAGGTCTTGGGGGGCTGGAAACACCATATATTTT,CASSERSWGAGNTIYF
TRBV28,TRBJ1-1,.,TRBD1,TGTGCCAGCAGCTCGGAGGGGGCACCGAACACTGAAGCTTTCTTT,CASSSEGAPNTEAFF
TRBV27,TRBJ1-5,.,TRBD1,TGTGCCAGCAGTTTAGTAGGGGGCCAGCCCCAGCATTTT,CASSLVGGQPQHF
TRBV5-6,TRBJ1-5,.,.,TGTGCCAGCAGCAAATGGACAAGTTTTAGGACTCAGCCCCAGCATTTT,CASSKWTSFRTQPQHF
TRBV18,TRBJ1-1,.,.,TGTGCCAGCTCACCACGTAGGGGCTCCGATGAAGCTTTCTTT,CASSPRRGSDEAFF
TRBV13,TRBJ2-1,.,TRBD2,TGTGCCAGCAGCTTCGGGACTAGCGGGAGATTGAGGCCCGGGTTCTTC,CASSFGTSGRLRPGFF
TRBV9,TRBJ2-1,.,TRBD1,TGTGCCAGCAGCCCCAGGACAGGGGCTCTTCTTGAGCAGTTCTTC,CASSPRTGALLEQFF
TRBV28,TRBJ2-7,.,TRBD2,TGTGCCAGCAGTTTCATCCTAGCGGTGACCACACCTCTCTTATACGAGCAGTACTTC,CASSFILAVTTPLLYEQYF
TRBV7-9,TRBJ2-3,.,.,TGTGCCAGCAGCCCTCGGACAGCAGATACGCAGTATTTT,CASSPRTADTQYF
TRBV9,TRBJ1-1,.,.,TGTGCCAGCAGCGTAGCAAGTAGGGCAGGGCAGAACACTGAAGCTTTCTTT,CASSVASRAGQNTEAFF
TRBV7-7,TRBJ2-7,few,TRBD2,TGTGCCAGCAGCCCCCCGGGGGGACAGCAGTACTTC,CASSPPGGQQYF
TRBV9,TRBJ2-7,.,.,TGTGCCAGCAGCGTGACGGGGGGCTACTTGGACGAGCAGTACTTC,CASSVTGGYLDEQYF
TRBV7-6,TRBJ1-3,.,.,TGTGCCAGCAGCTCTACAGGGAGCTCTGGAAACACCATATATTTT,CASSSTGSSGNTIYF
TRBV5-1,TRBJ2-7,.,TRBD2,TGCGCCAGCAGTAGCGGGTCCTCCTACGAGCAGTACTTC,CASSSGSSYEQYF
TRBV7-8,TRBJ2-7,once,TRBD2,TGTGCCAGCAGCCCCGAAGACCCAAGCGGGATTTACGAGCAGTACTTC,CASSPEDPSGIYEQYF
TRBV5-6,TRBJ2-2,.,TRBD1,TGTGCCAGCAGCGCCCAGGGGGCAAACACCGGGGAGCTGTTTTTT,CASSAQGANTGELFF
TRBV27,TRBJ2-5,.,.,TGTGCCAGCAGTCCACGCCAGGGAGAGACCCAGTACTTC,CASSPRQGETQYF
TRBV28,TRBJ1-1,.,.,TGTGCCAGCAGTTTACACAGCGGCACTGAAGCTTTCTTT,CASSLHSGTEAFF
TRBV28,TRBJ1-2,.,.,TGTGCCAGCAGCCCGTACAGGGTTTATGGCTATGGCTACACCTTC,CASSPYRVYGYGYTF
TRBV27,TRBJ2-5,.,.,TGTGCCAGCAGTCAGGGGGGAGGAGAGACCCAGTACTTC,CASSQGGGETQYF
TRBV28,TRBJ1-4,.,.,TGTGCCAGCAGTGGGGGCTCGGGAATACATGAAAAACTGTTTTTT,CASSGGSGIHEKLFF
TRBV27,TRBJ1-6,once,TRBD1,TGTGCCAGCAGTTTGGTCGCAGGGGGCAAGGGTTCACCCCTCCACTTT,CASSLVAGGKGSPLHF
TRBV7-2,TRBJ2-1,.,.,TGTGCCATCCGCGGGGAGGGGGGCGGCAATGAGCAGTTCTTC,CAIRGEGGGNEQFF
TRBV13,TRBJ1-5,.,TRBD1,TGTGCCAGCAGCTATTCAGGCAGGGACAGCTTTAATCAGCCCCAGCATTTT,CASSYSGRDSFNQPQHF
TRBV13,TRBJ2-3,.,.,TGTGCCAGCGTGGAGGGAAATATGAGGGGTACGCAGTATTTT,CASVEGNMRGTQYF
TRBV28,TRBJ1-3,.,TRBD1,TGTGCCAGCACCCTACAGGGGGCGACTGGAAACACCATATATTTT,CASTLQGATGNTIYF
TRBV2,TRBJ1-2,.,TRBD1,TGTGCCAGCAGTGACCCCACAGGGGGCATCGGAGGCTACACCTTC,CASSDPTGGIGGYTF
TRBV7-2,TRBJ1-1,.,TRBD1,TGTGCCAGCAGCTGGACAGGGGGGCAAAACACTGAAGCTTTCTTT,CASSWTGGQNTEAFF
TRBV11-2,TRBJ2-4,.,TRBD1,TGTGCCAGCAGCTTAGTTAAAGGGACAGGCAAAAACATTCAGTACTTC,CASSLVKGTGKNIQYF